This T cell receptor beta chain is from a study of control samples from healthy donors and cancer patients. The protocol was immunoSEQ multiplex PCR, while the TCRdb copy is restricted to in-frame clones and leaves out a portion. The top ten hold over 1.5% of the sample, which has around 150,000 clones, just over 85% seen once. This CDR3 has 14 residues. Between the trimmed V and J ends, which lost 4 bases and 3 bases, there was a span of 11 bases. Germline V gene sequence: CDR1 SNHLY, CDR2 FYNNEI. Source material: blood. The rearrangement uses TRBV2 and TRBJ2-3; D remains ambiguous. The sequence derives from a man aged 18 to 29 in good health. CDR3 DNA sequence: TGTGCCAGCAGTGCAAGAGTTGCGACAGATACGCAGTATTTT. This translates into CASSARVATDTQYF.